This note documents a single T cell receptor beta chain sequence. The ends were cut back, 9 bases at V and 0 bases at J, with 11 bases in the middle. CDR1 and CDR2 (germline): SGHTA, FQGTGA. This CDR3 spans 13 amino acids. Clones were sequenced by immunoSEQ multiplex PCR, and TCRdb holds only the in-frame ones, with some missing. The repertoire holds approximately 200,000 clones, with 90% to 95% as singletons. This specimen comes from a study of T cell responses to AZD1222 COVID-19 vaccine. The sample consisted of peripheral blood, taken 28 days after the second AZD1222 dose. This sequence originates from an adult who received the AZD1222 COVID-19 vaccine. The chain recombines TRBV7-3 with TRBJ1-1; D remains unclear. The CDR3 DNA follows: TGTGCCAGTGCAGTGAATTTGAACACTGAAGCTTTCTTT. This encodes CASAVNLNTEAFF.